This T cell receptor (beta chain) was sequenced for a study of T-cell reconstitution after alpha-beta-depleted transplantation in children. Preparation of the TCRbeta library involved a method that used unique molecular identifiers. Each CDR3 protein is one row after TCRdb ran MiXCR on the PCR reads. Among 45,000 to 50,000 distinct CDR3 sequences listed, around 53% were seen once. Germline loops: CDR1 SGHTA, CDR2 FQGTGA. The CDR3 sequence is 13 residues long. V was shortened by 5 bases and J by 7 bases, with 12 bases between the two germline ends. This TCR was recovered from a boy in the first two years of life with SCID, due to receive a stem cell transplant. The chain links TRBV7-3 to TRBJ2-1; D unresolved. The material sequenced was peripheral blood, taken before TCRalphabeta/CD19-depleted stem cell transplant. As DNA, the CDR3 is TGTGCCAGCAGCCCATACTTAGGAAATGAGCAGTTCTTC. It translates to CASSPYLGNEQFF. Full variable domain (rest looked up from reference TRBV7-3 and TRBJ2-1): GAGVSQTPSNKVTEKGKYVELRCDPISGHTALYWYRQSLGQGPEFLIYFQGTGAADDSGLPNDRFFAVRPEGSVSTLKIQRTERGDSAVYLCASSPYLGNEQFFGPGTRLTVL.